Listed below are T cell receptor beta chains from one sample, sequenced in a study of blood T cell repertoires in COVID-19. Generated by immunoSEQ multiplex PCR, the TCRdb table keeps only in-frame clones and is missing some. This repertoire shows roughly 250,000 clones, 75% to 85% found once; its top ten account for roughly an eighth. Source material: peripheral blood. The source of these receptors is an older woman with active or convalescent COVID-19. Both conserved end residues are part of each CDR3. A D gene is named only where the DNA matches it firmly. Some rows have no size entry. The others give once, few or many, or a class for an expanded clone.

clone_size cdr3_length j_call d_call v_call cdr3_aa cdr3_nt
few 11 TRBJ1-1 NA TRBV6-5 CASSKNTEAFF TGTGCCAGCAGCAAAAACACTGAAGCTTTCTTT
NA 18 TRBJ1-2 TRBD1 TRBV5-6 CASSLRTLRTGEFYGYTF TGTGCCAGCAGCTTGCGGACACTTAGGACAGGAGAGTTCTATGGCTACACCTTC
NA 13 TRBJ1-2 TRBD1 TRBV28 CASSLWDRGGYTF TGTGCCAGCAGTTTATGGGACAGGGGCGGCTACACCTTC
once 15 TRBJ1-5 TRBD1 TRBV2 CASSERRQGTWPQHF TGTGCCAGCAGTGAACGGCGACAGGGGACATGGCCCCAGCATTTT
NA 15 TRBJ1-3 TRBD1 TRBV7-9 CASSSDRSTGNTIYF TGTGCCAGCAGCTCGGACAGGAGCACTGGAAACACCATATATTTT
NA 17 TRBJ2-2 NA TRBV3-1/TRBV3-2 CASSQVGVWGDTGELFF TGTGCCAGCAGCCAAGTGGGGGTTTGGGGGGACACCGGGGAGCTGTTTTTT
NA 14 TRBJ1-3 NA TRBV27 CASSLKPSGNTIYF TGTGCCAGCAGTTTAAAGCCCTCTGGAAACACCATATATTTT
NA 14 TRBJ2-7 NA TRBV6-2/TRBV6-3 CASSVTGRSYEQYF TGTGCCAGCAGTGTAACAGGACGTAGCTACGAGCAGTACTTC
NA 14 TRBJ1-4 NA TRBV9 CASSPSGFNEKLFF TGTGCCAGCAGCCCCTCGGGTTTTAATGAAAAACTGTTTTTT
NA 14 TRBJ2-3 TRBD2 TRBV2 CASRPGLVGDTQYF TGTGCCAGCAGGCCGGGACTAGTGGGGGATACGCAGTATTTT
once 16 TRBJ2-1 TRBD1 TRBV6-4 CASSEGSTGVFGEQFF TGTGCCAGCAGTGAAGGTTCAACAGGGGTATTTGGTGAGCAGTTCTTC
NA 15 TRBJ2-3 NA TRBV5-4 CASSLVQAGTDTQYF TGTGCCAGCAGCTTGGTACAGGCGGGCACAGATACGCAGTATTTT
NA 17 TRBJ1-2 TRBD1 TRBV19 CASSNEGQGALNYGYTF TGTGCCAGTAGTAATGAGGGACAGGGGGCGCTTAACTATGGCTACACCTTC
NA 13 TRBJ1-6 NA TRBV12-3/TRBV12-4 CASSLNNNSPLHF TGTGCCAGCAGTTTAAACAACAATTCACCCCTCCACTTT
NA 15 TRBJ1-6 TRBD1 TRBV7-9 CASSSTGGDNSPLHF TGTGCCAGCAGCTCCACAGGGGGCGATAATTCACCCCTCCACTTT
NA 14 TRBJ1-2 NA TRBV9 CASSARARRNGYTF TGTGCCAGCAGCGCCAGGGCCAGGCGGAATGGCTACACCTTC
NA 15 TRBJ2-1 TRBD2 TRBV7-3 CASSLSGGSYNEQFF TGTGCCAGCAGCTTAAGCGGGGGCTCCTACAATGAGCAGTTCTTC
NA 15 TRBJ2-7 TRBD1 TRBV6-1 CASSDRDRGPYEQYF TGTGCCAGCAGTGACCGGGACAGGGGCCCCTACGAGCAGTACTTC
NA 14 TRBJ1-6 TRBD1 TRBV5-1 CASSLTGENSPLHF TGCGCCAGCAGCTTGACAGGGGAGAATTCACCCCTCCACTTT
NA 14 TRBJ1-2 TRBD1 TRBV4-3 CASSPDRGGDGYTF TGCGCCAGCAGCCCAGACAGGGGTGGGGATGGCTACACCTTC
NA 13 TRBJ2-1 NA TRBV4-2 CASSQDRKAEQFF TGTGCCAGCAGCCAAGATCGAAAAGCTGAGCAGTTCTTC
NA 13 TRBJ2-7 NA TRBV6-5 CASSLGHLYEQYF TGTGCCAGCAGCCTCGGACACCTCTACGAGCAGTACTTC
NA 17 TRBJ2-1 TRBD2 TRBV24-1 CATSTSGGPSSYNEQFF TGTGCCACCTCTACTAGCGGGGGCCCGAGCTCCTACAATGAGCAGTTCTTC
NA 14 TRBJ2-5 TRBD1 TRBV30 CAWSVLGTGGPSYF TGTGCCTGGAGTGTACTCGGGACAGGGGGCCCTAGTTACTTC
NA 15 TRBJ2-7 TRBD2 TRBV5-8 CASSLGGGGNYEQYF TGTGCCAGCAGCCTGGGCGGGGGGGGAAACTACGAGCAGTACTTC
NA 19 TRBJ2-5 TRBD2 TRBV30 CAWSVWTSGEGAWQETQYF TGTGCCTGGAGTGTCTGGACTAGCGGGGAGGGGGCCTGGCAAGAGACCCAGTACTTC
NA 13 TRBJ1-2 TRBD1 TRBV6-5 CAAGTGEAGGYTF TGCGCAGCGGGGACAGGGGAAGCGGGAGGCTACACCTTC
once 15 TRBJ2-3 NA TRBV7-8 CASSHGGMGTDTQYF TGTGCCAGCAGCCATGGGGGGATGGGTACAGATACGCAGTATTTT
NA 11 TRBJ2-7 NA TRBV6-5 CAIRGLERQYF TGTGCCATTCGCGGGTTGGAAAGGCAGTACTTC
many 13 TRBJ1-2 TRBD1 TRBV7-6 CASSGDRAEGYTF TGTGCCAGCAGCGGTGACAGGGCGGAAGGCTACACCTTC
NA 15 TRBJ2-2 TRBD1 TRBV5-1 CASSTGQWDTGELFF TGCGCCAGCAGCACGGGACAGTGGGACACCGGGGAGCTGTTTTTT
NA 13 TRBJ1-1 TRBD1 TRBV7-3 CASSKTGTTEAFF TGTGCCAGCAGCAAGACAGGGACCACTGAAGCTTTCTTT